This T cell receptor (beta chain) was profiled in a study of control samples from healthy donors and cancer patients. Measured with immunoSEQ multiplex PCR; TCRdb has only the in-frame clones, and not every one. Here the sample spans some 150,000 clones, around nine tenths being singletons. Germline V gene lookup returns CDR1 SGHRS and CDR2 YFSETQ. The length of the CDR3 is 16 residues. V dropped 4 bases and J dropped 2; count of bases not matched to a gene: 6. Sample: blood. The sequence derives from a man aged 25-45 years in good health. The chain carries TRBV5-1 and TRBJ2-5; 12 nucleotides line up with TRBD2. The CDR3 nucleotides are TGCGCCAGCAGCCCGGGACTAGCGGGCGTGCAAGAGACCCAGTACTTC. Translating gives CASSPGLAGVQETQYF.